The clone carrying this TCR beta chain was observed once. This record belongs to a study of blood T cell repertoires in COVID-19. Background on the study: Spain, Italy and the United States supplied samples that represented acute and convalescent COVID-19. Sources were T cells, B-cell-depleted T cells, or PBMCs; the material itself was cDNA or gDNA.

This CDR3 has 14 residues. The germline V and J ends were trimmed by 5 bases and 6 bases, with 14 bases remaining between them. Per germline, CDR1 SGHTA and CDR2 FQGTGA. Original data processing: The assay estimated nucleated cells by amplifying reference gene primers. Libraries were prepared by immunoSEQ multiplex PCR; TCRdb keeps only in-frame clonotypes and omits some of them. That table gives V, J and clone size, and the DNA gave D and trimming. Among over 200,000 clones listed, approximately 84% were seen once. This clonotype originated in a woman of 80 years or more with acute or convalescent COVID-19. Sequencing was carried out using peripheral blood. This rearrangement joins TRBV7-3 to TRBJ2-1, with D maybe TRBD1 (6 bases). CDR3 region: CASSPVPGVNEQFF. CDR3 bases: TGTGCCAGCAGCCCGGTTCCAGGGGTCAATGAGCAGTTCTTC.